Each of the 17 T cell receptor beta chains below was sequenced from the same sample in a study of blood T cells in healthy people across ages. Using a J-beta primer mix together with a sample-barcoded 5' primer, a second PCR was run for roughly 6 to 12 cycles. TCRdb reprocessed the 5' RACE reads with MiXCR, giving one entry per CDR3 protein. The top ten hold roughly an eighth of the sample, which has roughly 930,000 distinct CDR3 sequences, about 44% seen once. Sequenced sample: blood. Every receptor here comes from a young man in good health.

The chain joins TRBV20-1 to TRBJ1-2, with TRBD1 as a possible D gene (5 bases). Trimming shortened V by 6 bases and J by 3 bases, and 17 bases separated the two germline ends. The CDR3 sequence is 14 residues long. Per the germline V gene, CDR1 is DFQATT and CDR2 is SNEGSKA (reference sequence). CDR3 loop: CSAEGQGKDYGYTF. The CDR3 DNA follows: TGCAGTGCCGAGGGGCAGGGAAAGGACTATGGCTACACCTTC.

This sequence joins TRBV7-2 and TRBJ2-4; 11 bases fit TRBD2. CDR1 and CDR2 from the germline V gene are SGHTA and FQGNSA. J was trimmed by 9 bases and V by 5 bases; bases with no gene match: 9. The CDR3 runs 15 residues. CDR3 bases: TGTGCCAGCAGCCCGGGACTAGCGGCTTCGGGCATTCAGTACTTC. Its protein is CASSPGLAASGIQYF.

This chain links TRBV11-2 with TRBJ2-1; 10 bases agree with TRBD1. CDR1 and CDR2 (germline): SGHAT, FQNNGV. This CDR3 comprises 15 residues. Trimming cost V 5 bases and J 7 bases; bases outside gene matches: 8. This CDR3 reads CASSQNRDRGNEQFF. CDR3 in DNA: TGTGCCAGCAGCCAGAACCGGGACAGGGGTAATGAGCAGTTCTTC.

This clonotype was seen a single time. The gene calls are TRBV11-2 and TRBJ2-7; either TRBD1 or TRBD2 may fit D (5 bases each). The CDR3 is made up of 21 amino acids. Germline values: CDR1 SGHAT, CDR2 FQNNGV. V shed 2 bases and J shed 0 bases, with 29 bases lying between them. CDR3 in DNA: TGTGCCAGCAGCTTAATAGTCGGGTTGGGGGTGGGGAAGCCGTCCTCCTACGAGCAGTACTTC. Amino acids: CASSLIVGLGVGKPSSYEQYF. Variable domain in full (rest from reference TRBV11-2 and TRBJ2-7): EAGVAQSPRYKIIEKRQSVAFWCNPISGHATLYWYQQILGQGPKLLIQFQNNGVVDDSQLPKDRFSAERLKGVDSTLKIQPAKLEDSAVYLCASSLIVGLGVGKPSSYEQYFGPGTRLTVT.

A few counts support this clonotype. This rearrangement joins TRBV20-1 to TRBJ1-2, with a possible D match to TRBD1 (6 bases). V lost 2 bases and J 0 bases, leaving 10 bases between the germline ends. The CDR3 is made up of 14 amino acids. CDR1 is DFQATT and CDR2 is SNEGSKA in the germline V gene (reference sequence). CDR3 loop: CSARQGTSNYGYTF. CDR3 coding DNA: TGCAGTGCTAGACAGGGGACATCTAACTATGGCTACACCTTC.

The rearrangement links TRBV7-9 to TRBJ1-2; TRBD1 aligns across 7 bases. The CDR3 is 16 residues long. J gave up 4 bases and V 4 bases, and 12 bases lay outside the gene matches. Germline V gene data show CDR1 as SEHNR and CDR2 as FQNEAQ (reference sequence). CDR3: CASSYGETGILYGYTF. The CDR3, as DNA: TGTGCCAGCAGCTATGGGGAGACAGGGATACTCTATGGCTACACCTTC.

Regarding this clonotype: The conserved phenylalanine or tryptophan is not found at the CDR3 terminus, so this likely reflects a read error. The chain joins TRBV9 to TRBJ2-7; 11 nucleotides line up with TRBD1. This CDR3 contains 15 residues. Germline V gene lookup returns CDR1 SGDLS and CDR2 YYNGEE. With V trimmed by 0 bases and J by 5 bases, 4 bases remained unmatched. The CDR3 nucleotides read TGTGCCAGCAGCGTAGATGGGACAGGGGGAAACGAGCAGTACTAC. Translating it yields CASSVDGTGGNEQYY.

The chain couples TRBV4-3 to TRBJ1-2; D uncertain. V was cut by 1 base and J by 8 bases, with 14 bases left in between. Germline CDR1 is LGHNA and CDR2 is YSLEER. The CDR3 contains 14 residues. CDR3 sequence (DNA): TGCGCCAGCAGCCAAGGCCAGGTCCGCGGGGGCTACACCTTC. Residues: CASSQGQVRGGYTF.

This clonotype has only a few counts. In DNA form, the CDR3 reads TGTGCCAGCAGCACATCAGAACTAGCGGGGCCACCGAATGAGCAGTTCTTC. It is translated as CASSTSELAGPPNEQFF. J is TRBJ2-1 and V is TRBV28; TRBD2 aligns across 10 bases. CDR1 is MDHEN, CDR2 SYDVKM, per germline. The CDR3 is 17 residues long. V shed 6 bases and J 7 bases; nucleotides not matched to a gene: 15. The entire variable domain, with the rest obtained from reference TRBV28 and TRBJ2-1, is as follows: DVKVTQSSRYLVKRTGEKVFLECVQDMDHENMFWYRQDPGLGLRLIYFSYDVKMKEKGDIPEGYSVSREKKERFSLILESASTNQTSMYLCASSTSELAGPPNEQFFGPGTRLTVL.

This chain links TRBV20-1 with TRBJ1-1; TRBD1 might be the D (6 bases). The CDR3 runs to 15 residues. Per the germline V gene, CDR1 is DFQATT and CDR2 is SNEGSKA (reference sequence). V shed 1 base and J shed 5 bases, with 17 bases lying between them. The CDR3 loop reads CSARATGKRGTEAFF. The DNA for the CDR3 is TGCAGTGCTAGAGCCACAGGGAAGCGGGGTACTGAAGCTTTCTTT.

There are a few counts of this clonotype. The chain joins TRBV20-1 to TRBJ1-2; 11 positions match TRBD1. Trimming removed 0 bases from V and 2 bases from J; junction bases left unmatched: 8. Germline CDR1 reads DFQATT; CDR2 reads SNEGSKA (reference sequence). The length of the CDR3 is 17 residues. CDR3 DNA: TGCAGTGCTAGAGATCTGGGGACAGGGGGTGGGAACTATGGCTACACCTTC. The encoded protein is CSARDLGTGGGNYGYTF.

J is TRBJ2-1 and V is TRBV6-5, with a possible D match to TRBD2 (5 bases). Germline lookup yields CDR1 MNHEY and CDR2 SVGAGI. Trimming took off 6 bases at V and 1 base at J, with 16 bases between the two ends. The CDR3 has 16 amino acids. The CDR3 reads CASRRLGVVSYNEQFF. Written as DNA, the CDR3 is TGTGCCAGCAGGCGATTGGGAGTTGTTTCCTACAATGAGCAGTTCTTC.

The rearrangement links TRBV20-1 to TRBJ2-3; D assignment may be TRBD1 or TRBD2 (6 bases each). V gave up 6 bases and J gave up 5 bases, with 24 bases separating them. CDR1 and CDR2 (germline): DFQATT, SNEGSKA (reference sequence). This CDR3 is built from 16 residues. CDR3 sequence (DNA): TGCAGTGCGGACCCGGAGGGGACAATGGGGCAAGATACGCAGTATTTT. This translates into CSADPEGTMGQDTQYF.

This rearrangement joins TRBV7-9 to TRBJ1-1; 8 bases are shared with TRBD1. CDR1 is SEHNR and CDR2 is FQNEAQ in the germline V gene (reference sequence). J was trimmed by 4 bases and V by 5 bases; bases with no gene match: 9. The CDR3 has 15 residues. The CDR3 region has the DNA TGTGCCAGCAGCGCGGGTCACAGGGGGAGCACTGAAGCTTTCTTT. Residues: CASSAGHRGSTEAFF. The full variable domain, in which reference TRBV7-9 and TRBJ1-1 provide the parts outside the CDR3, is DTGVSQNPRHKITKRGQNVTFRCDPISEHNRLYWYRQTLGQGPEFLTYFQNEAQLEKSRLLSDRFSAERPKGSFSTLEIQRTEQGDSAMYLCASSAGHRGSTEAFFGQGTRLTVV.

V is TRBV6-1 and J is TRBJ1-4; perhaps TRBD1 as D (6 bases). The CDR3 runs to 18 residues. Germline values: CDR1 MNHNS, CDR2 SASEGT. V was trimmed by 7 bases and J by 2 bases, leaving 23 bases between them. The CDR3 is CASIEGGASISTNEKLFF. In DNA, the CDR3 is TGTGCCAGCATAGAAGGGGGGGCCTCTATTTCGACTAATGAAAAACTGTTTTTT.

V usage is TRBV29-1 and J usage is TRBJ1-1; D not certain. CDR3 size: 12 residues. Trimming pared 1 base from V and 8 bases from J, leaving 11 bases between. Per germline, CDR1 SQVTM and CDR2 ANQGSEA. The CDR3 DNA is TGCAGCGTTGAAGGTTTAGGTGGGGAAGCTTTCTTT. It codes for CSVEGLGGEAFF.

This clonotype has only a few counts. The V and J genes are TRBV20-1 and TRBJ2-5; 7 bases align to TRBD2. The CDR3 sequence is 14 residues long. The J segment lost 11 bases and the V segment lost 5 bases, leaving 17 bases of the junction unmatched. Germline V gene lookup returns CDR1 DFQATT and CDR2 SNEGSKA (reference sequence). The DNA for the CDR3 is TGCAGTGCTTCTCCCGCAGGGCTAGCGGTTGAGCAGTACTTC. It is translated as CSASPAGLAVEQYF.